This TCR beta chain was observed in a study of CD8+CD57+ T cells in acquired aplastic anemia. Genomic DNA, the template, was used for profiling of the TCR beta VDJ and CDR3. TCRdb itself ran the reads through MiXCR, one entry per CDR3 protein. Of 150,000 to 180,000 distinct CDR3 sequences in the sample, 52% were seen once. Patients who underwent sequencing had shown CD8+CD57+ cell expansion by flow cytometry. As a group, the patients uniformly had severe acquired aplastic anemia. On this clonotype itself: Antigen unknown.

Study findings and constraints: In common between the patients and the controls were around 29 CD8+ CDR3 sequences.

Sequenced: sorted CD4+, CD8+, or CD8+CD57+ T cells (not recorded which) from PBMCs. The clonotype originates from a human donor with aplastic anemia.

The CDR3 is CAISVGNSLWETQYF. The DNA of the CDR3 is TGTGCCATCAGTGTAGGGAATAGCTTGTGGGAGACCCAGTACTTC. J is TRBJ2-5 and V is TRBV10-3; D remains ambiguous. The CDR3 covers 15 residues. Trimming cost V 4 bases and J 5 bases, with 17 bases left between them. The germline V gene encodes CDR1 ENHRY and CDR2 SYGVKD.